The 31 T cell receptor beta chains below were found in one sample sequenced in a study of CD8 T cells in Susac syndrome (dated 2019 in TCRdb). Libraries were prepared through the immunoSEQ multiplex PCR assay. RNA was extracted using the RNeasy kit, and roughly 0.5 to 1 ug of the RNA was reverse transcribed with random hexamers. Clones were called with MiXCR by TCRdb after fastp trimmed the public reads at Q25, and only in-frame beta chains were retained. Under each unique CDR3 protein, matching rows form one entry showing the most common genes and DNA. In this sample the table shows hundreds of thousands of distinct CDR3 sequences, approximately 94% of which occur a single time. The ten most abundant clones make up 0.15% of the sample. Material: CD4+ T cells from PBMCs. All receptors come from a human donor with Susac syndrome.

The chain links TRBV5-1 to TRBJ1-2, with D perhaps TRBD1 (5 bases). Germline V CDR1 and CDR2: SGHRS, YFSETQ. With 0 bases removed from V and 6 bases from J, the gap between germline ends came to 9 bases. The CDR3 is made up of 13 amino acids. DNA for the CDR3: TGCGCCAGCAGCTTGGCAGGGAGGAATGGCTACACCTTC. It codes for CASSLAGRNGYTF.

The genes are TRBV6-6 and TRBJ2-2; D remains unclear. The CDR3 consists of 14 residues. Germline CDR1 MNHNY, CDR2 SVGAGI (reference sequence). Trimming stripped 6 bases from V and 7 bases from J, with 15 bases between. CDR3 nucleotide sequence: TGTGCCAGCAGGAAGGATAGTGTCCACGGGGAGCTGTTTTTT. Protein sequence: CASRKDSVHGELFF.

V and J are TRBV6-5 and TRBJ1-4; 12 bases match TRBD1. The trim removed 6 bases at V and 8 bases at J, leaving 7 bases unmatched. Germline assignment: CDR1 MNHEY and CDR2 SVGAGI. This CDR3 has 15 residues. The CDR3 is CASSPTGTGGEKLFF. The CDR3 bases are TGTGCCAGCAGCCCAACCGGGACAGGGGGCGAAAAACTGTTTTTT.

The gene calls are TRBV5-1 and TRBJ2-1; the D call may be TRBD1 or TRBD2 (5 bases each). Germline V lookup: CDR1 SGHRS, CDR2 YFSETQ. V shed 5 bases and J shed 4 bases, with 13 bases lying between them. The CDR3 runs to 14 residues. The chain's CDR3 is CASSPGTVYNEQFF. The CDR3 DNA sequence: TGCGCCAGCAGTCCCGGGACCGTTTACAATGAGCAGTTCTTC.

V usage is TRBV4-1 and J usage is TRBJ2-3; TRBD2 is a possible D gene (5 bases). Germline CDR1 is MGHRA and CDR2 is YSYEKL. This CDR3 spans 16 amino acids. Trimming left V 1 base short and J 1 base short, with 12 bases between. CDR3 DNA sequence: TGCGCCAGCAGCCAAGGGGAGTACCCTGGCACAGATACGCAGTATTTT. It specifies CASSQGEYPGTDTQYF.

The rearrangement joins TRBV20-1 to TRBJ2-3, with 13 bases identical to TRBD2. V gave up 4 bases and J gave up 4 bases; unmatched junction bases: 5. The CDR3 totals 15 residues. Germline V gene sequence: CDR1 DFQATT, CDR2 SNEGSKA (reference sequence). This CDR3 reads CSATPTSGGADTQYF. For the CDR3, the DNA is TGCAGTGCTACTCCTACTAGCGGGGGGGCAGATACGCAGTATTTT.

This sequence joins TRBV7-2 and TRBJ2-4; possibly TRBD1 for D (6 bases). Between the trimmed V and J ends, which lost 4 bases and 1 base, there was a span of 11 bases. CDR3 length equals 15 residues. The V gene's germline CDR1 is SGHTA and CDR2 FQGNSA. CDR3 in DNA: TGTGCCAGCAGCTCTCAGGGGACGGCCAAAAACATTCAGTACTTC. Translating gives CASSSQGTAKNIQYF.

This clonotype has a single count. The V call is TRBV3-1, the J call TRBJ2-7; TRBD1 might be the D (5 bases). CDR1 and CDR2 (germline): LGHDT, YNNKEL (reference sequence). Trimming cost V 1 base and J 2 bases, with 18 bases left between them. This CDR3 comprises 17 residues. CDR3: CASSQVVWGASTYEQYF. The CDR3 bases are TGTGCCAGCAGCCAAGTTGTCTGGGGCGCCAGTACCTACGAGCAGTACTTC.

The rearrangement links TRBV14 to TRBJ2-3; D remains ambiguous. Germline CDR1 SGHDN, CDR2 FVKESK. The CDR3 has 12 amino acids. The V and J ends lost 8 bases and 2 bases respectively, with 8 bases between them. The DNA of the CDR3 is TGTGCCAGCGGTATGCACACAGATACGCAGTATTTT. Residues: CASGMHTDTQYF.

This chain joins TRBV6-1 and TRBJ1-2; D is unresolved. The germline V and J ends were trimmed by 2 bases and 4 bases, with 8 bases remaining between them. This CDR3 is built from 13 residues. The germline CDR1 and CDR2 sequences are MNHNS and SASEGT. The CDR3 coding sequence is TGTGCCAGCAGTGAAAGGGTTTTCTATGGCTACACCTTC. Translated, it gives CASSERVFYGYTF.

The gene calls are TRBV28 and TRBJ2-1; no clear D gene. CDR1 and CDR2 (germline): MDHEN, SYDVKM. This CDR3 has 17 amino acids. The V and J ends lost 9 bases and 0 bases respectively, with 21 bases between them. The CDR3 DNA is TGTGCCAGTATAACCGGTGGCCTTCATAGCTCCTACAATGAGCAGTTCTTC. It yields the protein CASITGGLHSSYNEQFF.

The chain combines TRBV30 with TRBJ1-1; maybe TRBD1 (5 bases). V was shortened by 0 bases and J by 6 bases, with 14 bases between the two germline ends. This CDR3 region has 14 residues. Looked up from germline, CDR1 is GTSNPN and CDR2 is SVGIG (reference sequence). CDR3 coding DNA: TGTGCCTGGAGTGTAACCTCCCGAGGGGCTGAAGCTTTCTTT. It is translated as CAWSVTSRGAEAFF.

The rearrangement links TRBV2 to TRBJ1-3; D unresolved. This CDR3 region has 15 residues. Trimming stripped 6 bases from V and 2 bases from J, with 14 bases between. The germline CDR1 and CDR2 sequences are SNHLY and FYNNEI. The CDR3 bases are TGTGCCAGCAGGAGAGAGAAGGATCCTGGAAACACCATATATTTT. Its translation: CASRREKDPGNTIYF. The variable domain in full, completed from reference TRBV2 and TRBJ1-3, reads EPEVTQTPSHQVTQMGQEVILRCVPISNHLYFYWYRQILGQKVEFLVSFYNNEISEKSEIFDDQFSVERPDGSNFTLKIRSTKLEDSAMYFCASRREKDPGNTIYFGEGSWLTVV.

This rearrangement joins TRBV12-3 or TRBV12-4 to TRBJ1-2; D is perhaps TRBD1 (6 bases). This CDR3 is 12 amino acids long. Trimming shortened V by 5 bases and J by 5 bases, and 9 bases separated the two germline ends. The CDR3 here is CASSAQGYGYTF. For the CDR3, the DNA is TGTGCCAGCAGTGCACAGGGTTATGGCTACACCTTC.

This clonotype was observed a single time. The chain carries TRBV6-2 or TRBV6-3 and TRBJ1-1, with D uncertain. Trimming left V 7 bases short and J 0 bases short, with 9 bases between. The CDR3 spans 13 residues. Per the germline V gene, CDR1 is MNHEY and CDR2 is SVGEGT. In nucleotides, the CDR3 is TGTGCCAGCACCCAGGTCATGAACACTGAAGCTTTCTTT. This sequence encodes CASTQVMNTEAFF.

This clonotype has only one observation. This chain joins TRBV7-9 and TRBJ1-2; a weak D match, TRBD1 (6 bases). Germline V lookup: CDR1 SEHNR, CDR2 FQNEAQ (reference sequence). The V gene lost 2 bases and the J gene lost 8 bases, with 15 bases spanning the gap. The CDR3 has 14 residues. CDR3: CASSLSGGDEGYTF. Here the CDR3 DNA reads TGTGCCAGCAGCTTATCTGGGGGCGACGAAGGCTACACCTTC.

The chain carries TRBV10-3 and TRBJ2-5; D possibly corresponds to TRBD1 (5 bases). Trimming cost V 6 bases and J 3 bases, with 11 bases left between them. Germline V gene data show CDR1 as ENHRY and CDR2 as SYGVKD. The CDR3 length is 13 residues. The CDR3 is CAISEAGKETQYF. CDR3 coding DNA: TGTGCCATCAGCGAGGCAGGGAAAGAGACCCAGTACTTC.

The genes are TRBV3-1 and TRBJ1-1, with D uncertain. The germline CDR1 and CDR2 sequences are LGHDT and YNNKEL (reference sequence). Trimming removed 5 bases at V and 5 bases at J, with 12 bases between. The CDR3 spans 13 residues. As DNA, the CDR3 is TGTGCCAGCAGCGCCTTGAGGTCTACTGAAGCTTTCTTT. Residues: CASSALRSTEAFF.

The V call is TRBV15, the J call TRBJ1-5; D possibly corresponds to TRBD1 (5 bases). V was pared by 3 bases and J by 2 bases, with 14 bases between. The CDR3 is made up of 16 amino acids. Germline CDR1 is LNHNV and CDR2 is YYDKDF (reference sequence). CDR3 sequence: CATSRAKGAGNQPQHF. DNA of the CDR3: TGTGCCACCAGCAGGGCGAAAGGGGCGGGCAATCAGCCCCAGCATTTT.

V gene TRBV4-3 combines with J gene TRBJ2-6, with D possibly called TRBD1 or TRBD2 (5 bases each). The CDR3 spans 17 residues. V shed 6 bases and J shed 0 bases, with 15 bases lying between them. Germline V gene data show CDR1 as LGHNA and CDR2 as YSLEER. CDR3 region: CASSTEGRLSGANVLTF. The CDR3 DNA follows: TGCGCCAGCAGTACAGAGGGACGGCTCTCTGGGGCCAACGTCCTGACTTTC.

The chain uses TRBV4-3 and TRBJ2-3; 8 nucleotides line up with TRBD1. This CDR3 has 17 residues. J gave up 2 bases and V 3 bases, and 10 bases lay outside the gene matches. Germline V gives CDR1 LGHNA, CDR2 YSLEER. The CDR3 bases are TGCGCCAGCAGCCAGGACATGACAGGGGCTCCCACAGATACGCAGTATTTT. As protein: CASSQDMTGAPTDTQYF.

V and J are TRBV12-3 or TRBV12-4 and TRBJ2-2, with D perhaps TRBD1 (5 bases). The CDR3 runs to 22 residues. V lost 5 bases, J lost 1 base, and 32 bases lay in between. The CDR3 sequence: CASSLSRGRGNSAEKNTGELFF. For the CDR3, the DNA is TGTGCCAGCAGTCTTAGTCGAGGTAGGGGCAACAGCGCTGAAAAGAACACCGGGGAGCTGTTTTTT.

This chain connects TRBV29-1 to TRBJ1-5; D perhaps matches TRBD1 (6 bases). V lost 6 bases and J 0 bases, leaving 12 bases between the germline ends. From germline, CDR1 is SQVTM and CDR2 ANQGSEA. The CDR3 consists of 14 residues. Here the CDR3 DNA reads TGCAGCGTCAGGGGCGCGAATAGCAATCAGCCCCAGCATTTT. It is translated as CSVRGANSNQPQHF.

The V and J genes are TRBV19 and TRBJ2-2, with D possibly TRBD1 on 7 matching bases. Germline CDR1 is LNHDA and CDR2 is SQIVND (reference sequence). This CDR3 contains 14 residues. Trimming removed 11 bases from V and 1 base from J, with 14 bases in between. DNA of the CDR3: TGTGCCGCGCGGCGGGACAGGAACACCGGGGAGCTGTTTTTT. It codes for CAARRDRNTGELFF.

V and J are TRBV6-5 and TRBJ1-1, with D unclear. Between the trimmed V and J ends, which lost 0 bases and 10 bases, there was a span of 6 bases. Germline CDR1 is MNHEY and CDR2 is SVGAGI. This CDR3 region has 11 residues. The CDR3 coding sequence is TGTGCCAGCAGTTACTCGGGTCTAGCTTTCTTT. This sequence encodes CASSYSGLAFF.

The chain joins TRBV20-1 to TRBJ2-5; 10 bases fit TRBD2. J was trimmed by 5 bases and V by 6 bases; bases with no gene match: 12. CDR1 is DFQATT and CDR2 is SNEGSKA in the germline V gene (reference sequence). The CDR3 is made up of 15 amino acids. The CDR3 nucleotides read TGCAGTGCATTAGATATGCTAGCGGGGGTGGAGACCCAGTACTTC. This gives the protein CSALDMLAGVETQYF.

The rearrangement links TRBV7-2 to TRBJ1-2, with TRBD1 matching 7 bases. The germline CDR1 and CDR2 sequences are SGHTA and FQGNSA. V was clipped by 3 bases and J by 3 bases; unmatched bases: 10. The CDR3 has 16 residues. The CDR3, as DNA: TGTGCCAGCAGCTTCAAGAAAAGGACAGGCTACTATGGCTACACCTTC. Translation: CASSFKKRTGYYGYTF.

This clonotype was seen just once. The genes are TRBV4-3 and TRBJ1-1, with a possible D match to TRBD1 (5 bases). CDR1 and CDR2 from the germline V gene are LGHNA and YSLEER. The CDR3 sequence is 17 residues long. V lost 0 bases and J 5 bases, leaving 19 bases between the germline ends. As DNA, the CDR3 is TGCGCCAGCAGCCAAGAATTTGGGTCGGGGGGTAGGACTGAAGCTTTCTTT. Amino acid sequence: CASSQEFGSGGRTEAFF.

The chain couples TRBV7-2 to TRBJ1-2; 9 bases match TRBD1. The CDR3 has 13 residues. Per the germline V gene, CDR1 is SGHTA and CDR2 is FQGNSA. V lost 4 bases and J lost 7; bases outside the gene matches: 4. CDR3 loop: CASSSTGGSGYTF. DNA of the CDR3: TGTGCCAGCAGCTCCACAGGGGGCAGTGGCTACACCTTC. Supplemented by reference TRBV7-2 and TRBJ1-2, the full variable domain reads GAGVSQSPSNKVTEKGKDVELRCDPISGHTALYWYRQSLGQGLEFLIYFQGNSAPDKSGLPSDRFSAERTGGSVSTLTIQRTQQEDSAVYLCASSSTGGSGYTFGSGTRLTVV.

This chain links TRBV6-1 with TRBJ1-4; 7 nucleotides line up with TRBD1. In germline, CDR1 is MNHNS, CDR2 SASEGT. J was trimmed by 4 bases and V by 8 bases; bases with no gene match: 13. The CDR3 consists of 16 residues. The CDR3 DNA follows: TGTGCCAGCCAAAGGGGACAGTTATTGGGTAATGAAAAACTGTTTTTT. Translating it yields CASQRGQLLGNEKLFF.

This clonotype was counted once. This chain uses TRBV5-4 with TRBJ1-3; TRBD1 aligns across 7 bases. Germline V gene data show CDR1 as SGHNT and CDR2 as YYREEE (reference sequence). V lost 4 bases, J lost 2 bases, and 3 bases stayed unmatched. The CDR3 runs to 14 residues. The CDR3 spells CASSAGTAGNTIYF. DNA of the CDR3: TGTGCCAGCAGCGCCGGGACAGCTGGAAACACCATATATTTT.